The clone carrying this TCR beta chain was recorded only once. This record belongs to a study of blood T cell repertoires in COVID-19. Profiling relied on immunoSEQ multiplex PCR, and the TCRdb table lists in-frame clones only, not all of them. The repertoire consists of 350,000 to 450,000 clones, with 89% occurring once and the leading ten covering 0.95% to 1.5%. The length of the CDR3 is 16 residues. V was clipped by 0 bases and J by 0 bases, with 12 bases between them. The germline V gene has CDR1 GTSNPN and CDR2 SVGIG (reference sequence). This chain uses TRBV30 with TRBJ1-3; perhaps TRBD1 as D (5 bases). The TCR comes from a man aged 40-49 years with acute or convalescent COVID-19. The sample comprised peripheral blood. The CDR3 region is CAWSVTAQVSGNTIYF. The CDR3 region has the DNA TGTGCCTGGAGTGTTACAGCACAGGTCTCTGGAAACACCATATATTTT.